This T cell receptor (beta chain) was obtained from a study of blood T cell repertoires in COVID-19. Study information: Spain, Italy and the United States supplied samples that represented acute and convalescent COVID-19. T cells, B-cell-depleted T cells, or PBMCs supplied cDNA or gDNA.

Authors' analysis steps: Scientists estimated how many nucleated cells there were by amplifying reference gene primers. Generated by immunoSEQ multiplex PCR, the TCRdb table keeps only in-frame clones and is missing some. V and J calls and clone size are given by that table; D and trimming were obtained from the DNA. The table records 60,000 or so clones, 65% to 90% of them present only once. In germline, CDR1 is SGHTA, CDR2 FQGNSA. The CDR3 has 15 residues. J lost 12 bases, V lost 6 bases, and 10 bases had no gene match. This clonotype was obtained from a human donor in a cohort sampled during active COVID-19. Input material: peripheral blood. The J gene is TRBJ1-6, the V gene TRBV7-2; 11 nucleotides match TRBD1. The CDR3, as DNA: TGTGCCAGCAGGCGGGCCGGGACAGGGGGTTTACCCCTCCACTTT. This gives the protein CASRRAGTGGLPLHF.